These 5 T cell receptor beta chains were sequenced from one sample in a study of blood T cell repertoires in COVID-19. The repertoire was sequenced with immunoSEQ multiplex PCR; TCRdb's copy has only in-frame clones and lacks some. The sample lists 250,000 to 300,000 clones; about nine tenths were seen once. The sequencing input was peripheral blood. These TCRs come from a woman younger than 45 with active or convalescent COVID-19.

The rearrangement uses TRBV15 and TRBJ1-5; TRBD1 might be the D (5 bases). V shed 4 bases and J shed 1 base, with 11 bases lying between them. CDR3 size: 15 residues. The germline gives CDR1 LNHNV, CDR2 YYDKDF (reference sequence). CDR3 sequence: CATSIDRGSNQPQHF. The DNA for the CDR3 is TGTGCCACCAGCATCGATAGGGGCAGCAATCAGCCCCAGCATTTT. Full variable domain (rest looked up from reference TRBV15 and TRBJ1-5): DAMVIQNPRYQVTQFGKPVTLSCSQTLNHNVMYWYQQKSSQAPKLLFHYYDKDFNNEADTPDNFQSRRPNTSFCFLDIRSPGLGDTAMYLCATSIDRGSNQPQHFGDGTRLSIL.

The chain has TRBV5-1 and TRBJ1-5; D is undetermined. The V end was cut by 2 bases, the J end by 3 bases, with 6 bases between. Germline V lookup: CDR1 SGHRS, CDR2 YFSETQ. CDR3 length equals 13 residues. The CDR3 loop is CASSLQINQPQHF. The CDR3 DNA reads TGCGCCAGCAGCTTACAGATCAATCAGCCCCAGCATTTT.

V is TRBV6-5 and J is TRBJ1-2; 8 positions match TRBD1. Unmatched junction bases numbered 8, after V lost 6 bases and J lost 8 bases. The V gene's germline CDR1 is MNHEY and CDR2 SVGAGI. This CDR3 contains 13 residues. The CDR3 bases are TGTGCCAGCAGACCTAGCAGGGGGCTCGGCTACACCTTC. Its protein is CASRPSRGLGYTF.

V is TRBV5-5 and J is TRBJ1-2; TRBD1 might be the D (6 bases). CDR1 is SGHKS, CDR2 YYEKEE, per germline (reference sequence). The CDR3 has 15 residues. V shed 0 bases and J shed 3 bases, with 12 bases lying between them. The chain's CDR3 is CASSLDPQGDYGYTF. The CDR3 coding sequence is TGTGCCAGCAGCTTGGACCCACAGGGAGACTATGGCTACACCTTC.

The V and J genes are TRBV21-1 and TRBJ1-6. TRBV21-1 is reported as a pseudogene. The CDR3 is 16 amino acids. Written as DNA, the CDR3 is TGTGCCAGCAGCAAAGATAGTAGCTCCTATAATTCACCCCTCCACTTT. As protein: CASSKDSSSYNSPLHF.